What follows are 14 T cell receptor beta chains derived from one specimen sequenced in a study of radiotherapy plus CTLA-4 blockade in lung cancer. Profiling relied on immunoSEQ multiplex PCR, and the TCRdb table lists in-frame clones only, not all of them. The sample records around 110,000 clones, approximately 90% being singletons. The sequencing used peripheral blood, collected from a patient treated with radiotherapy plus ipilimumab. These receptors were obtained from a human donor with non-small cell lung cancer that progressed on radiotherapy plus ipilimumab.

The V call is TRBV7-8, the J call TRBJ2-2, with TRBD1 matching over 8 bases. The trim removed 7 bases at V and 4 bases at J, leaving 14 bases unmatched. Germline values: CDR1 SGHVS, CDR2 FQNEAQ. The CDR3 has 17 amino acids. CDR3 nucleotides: TGTGCCAGCAACCCGCCCCTAGGACAGGGAATCACCGGGGAGCTGTTTTTT. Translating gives CASNPPLGQGITGELFF. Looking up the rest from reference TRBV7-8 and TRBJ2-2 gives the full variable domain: GAGVSQSPRYKVAKRGQDVALRCDPISGHVSLFWYQQALGQGPEFLTYFQNEAQLDKSGLPSDRFFAERPEGSVSTLKIQRTQQEDSAVYLCASNPPLGQGITGELFFGEGSRLTVL.

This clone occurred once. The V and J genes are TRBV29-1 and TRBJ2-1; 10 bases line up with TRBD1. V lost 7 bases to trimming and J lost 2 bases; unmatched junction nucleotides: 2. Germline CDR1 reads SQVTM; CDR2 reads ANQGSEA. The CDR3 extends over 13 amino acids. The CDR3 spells CSADRGPYNEQFF. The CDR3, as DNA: TGCAGCGCAGACAGGGGGCCCTACAATGAGCAGTTCTTC.

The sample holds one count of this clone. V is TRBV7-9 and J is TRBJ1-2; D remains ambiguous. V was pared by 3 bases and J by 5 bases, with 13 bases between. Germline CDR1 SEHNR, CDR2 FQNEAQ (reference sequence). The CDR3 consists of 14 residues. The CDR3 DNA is TGTGCCAGCAGCTTCAGTATCTCGGGTTATGGCTACACCTTC. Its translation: CASSFSISGYGYTF.

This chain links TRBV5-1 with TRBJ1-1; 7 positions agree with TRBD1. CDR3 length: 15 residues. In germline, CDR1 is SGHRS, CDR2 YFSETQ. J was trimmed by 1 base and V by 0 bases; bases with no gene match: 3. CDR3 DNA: TGCGCCAGCAGCTTGGTAGGGACAGAGAACACTGAAGCTTTCTTT. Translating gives CASSLVGTENTEAFF. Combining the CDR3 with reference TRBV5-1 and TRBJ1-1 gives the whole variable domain KAGVTQTPRYLIKTRGQQVTLSCSPISGHRSVSWYQQTPGQGLQFLFEYFSETQRNKGNFPGRFSGRQFSNSRSEMNVSTLELGDSALYLCASSLVGTENTEAFFGQGTRLTVV.

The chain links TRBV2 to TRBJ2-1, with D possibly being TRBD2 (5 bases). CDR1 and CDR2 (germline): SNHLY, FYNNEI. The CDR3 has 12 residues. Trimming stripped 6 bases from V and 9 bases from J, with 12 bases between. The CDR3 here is CASSDPGVEQFF. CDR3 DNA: TGTGCCAGCAGCGATCCCGGGGTTGAGCAGTTCTTC.

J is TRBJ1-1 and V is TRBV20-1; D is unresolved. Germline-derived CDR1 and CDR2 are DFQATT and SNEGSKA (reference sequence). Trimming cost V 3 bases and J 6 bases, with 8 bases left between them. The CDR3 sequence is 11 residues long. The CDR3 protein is CSASPFSEAFF. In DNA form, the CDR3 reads TGCAGTGCTAGCCCGTTTTCTGAAGCTTTCTTT.

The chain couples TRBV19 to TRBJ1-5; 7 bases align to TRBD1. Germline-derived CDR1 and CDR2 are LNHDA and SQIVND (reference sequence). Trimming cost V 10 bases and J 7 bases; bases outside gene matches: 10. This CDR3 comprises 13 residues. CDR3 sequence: CATRDSPWQPQHF. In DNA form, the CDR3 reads TGTGCCACCAGGGACAGTCCGTGGCAGCCCCAGCATTTT.

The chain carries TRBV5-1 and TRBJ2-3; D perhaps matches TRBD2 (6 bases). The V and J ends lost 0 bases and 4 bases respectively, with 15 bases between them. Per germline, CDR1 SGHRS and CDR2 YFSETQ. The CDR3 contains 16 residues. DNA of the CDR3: TGCGCCAGCAGCTTGGGACTCGGGACTCTTGCAGATACGCAGTATTTT. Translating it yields CASSLGLGTLADTQYF.

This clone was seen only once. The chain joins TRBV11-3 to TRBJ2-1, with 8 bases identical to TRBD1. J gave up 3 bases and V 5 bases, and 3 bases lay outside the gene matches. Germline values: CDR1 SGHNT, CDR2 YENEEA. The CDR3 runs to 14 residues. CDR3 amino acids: CASSRTGIYNEQFF. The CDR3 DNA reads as TGTGCCAGCAGCCGGACAGGGATCTACAATGAGCAGTTCTTC. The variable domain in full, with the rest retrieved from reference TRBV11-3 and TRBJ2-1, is EAGVVQSPRYKIIEKKQPVAFWCNPISGHNTLYWYLQNLGQGPELLIRYENEEAVDDSQLPKDRFSAERLKGVDSTLKIQPAELGDSAVYLCASSRTGIYNEQFFGPGTRLTVL.

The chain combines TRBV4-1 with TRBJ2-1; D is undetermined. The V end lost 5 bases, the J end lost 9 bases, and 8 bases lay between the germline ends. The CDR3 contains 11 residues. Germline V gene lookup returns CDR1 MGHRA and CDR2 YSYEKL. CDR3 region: CASSYSTEQFF. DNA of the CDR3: TGCGCCAGCAGCTATAGCACTGAGCAGTTCTTC.

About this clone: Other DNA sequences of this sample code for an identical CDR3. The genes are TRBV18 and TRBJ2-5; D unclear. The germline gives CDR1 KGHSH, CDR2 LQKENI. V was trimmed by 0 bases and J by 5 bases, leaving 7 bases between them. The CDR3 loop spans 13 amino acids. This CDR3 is CASSPPTRETQYF. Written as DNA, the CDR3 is TGTGCCAGCTCACCACCGACGAGGGAGACCCAGTACTTC.

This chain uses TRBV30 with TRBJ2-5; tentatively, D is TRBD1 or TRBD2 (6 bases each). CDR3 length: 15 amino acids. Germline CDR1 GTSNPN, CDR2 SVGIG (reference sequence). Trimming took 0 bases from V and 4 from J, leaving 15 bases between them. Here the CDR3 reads CAWSVGGGVAETQYF. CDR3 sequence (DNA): TGTGCCTGGAGTGTCGGGGGCGGGGTGGCAGAGACCCAGTACTTC.

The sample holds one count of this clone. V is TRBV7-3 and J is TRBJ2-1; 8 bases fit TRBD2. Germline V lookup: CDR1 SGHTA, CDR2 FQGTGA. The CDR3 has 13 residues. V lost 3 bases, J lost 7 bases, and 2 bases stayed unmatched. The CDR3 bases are TGTGCCAGCAGCTTTCAGCGGGAGAATGAGCAGTTCTTC. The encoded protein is CASSFQRENEQFF.

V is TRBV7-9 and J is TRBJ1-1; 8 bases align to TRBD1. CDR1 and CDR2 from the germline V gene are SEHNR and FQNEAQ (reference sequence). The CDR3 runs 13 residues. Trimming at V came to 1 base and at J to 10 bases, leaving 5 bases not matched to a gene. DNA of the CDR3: TGTGCCAGCAGCTTAGGTACCGGGACAGGAGCTTTCTTT. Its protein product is CASSLGTGTGAFF.